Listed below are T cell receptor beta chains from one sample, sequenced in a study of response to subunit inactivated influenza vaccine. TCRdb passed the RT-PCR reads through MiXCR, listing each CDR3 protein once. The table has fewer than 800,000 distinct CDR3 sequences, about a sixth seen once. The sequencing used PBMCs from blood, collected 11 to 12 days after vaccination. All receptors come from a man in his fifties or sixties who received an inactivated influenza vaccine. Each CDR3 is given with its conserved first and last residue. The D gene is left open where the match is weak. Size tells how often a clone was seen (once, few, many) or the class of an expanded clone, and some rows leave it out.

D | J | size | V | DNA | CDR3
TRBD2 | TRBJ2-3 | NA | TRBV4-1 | TGCGCCAGCAGCCAAGAAGTAACTAGCGGGGGGGCGACAGATACGCAGTATTTT | CASSQEVTSGGATDTQYF
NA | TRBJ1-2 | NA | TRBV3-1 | TGTGCCAGCAGCCAAGATCAATGGAATCGCTACACCTTC | CASSQDQWNRYTF
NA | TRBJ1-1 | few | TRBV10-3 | TGTGCCATCAGTGCAAGAATGCGGAACACTGAAGCTTTCTTT | CAISARMRNTEAFF
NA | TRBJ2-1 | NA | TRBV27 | TGTGCCAGCCTCAAGCCAGGGGTCAATGAGCAGTTCTTC | CASLKPGVNEQFF
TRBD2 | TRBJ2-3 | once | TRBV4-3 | TGCGCCAGCAGCCAACTTGGACTAGCGGGGGGCACAGATACGCAGGATTTT | CASSQLGLAGGTDTQDF
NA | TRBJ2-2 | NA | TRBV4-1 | TGCGCCAGCAGCCAATCAGGGTATGGAACCGGGGAGCTGTTTTTT | CASSQSGYGTGELFF
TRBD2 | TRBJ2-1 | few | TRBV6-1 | TGTGCCAGCAGCCCCAGTGTTAGCGGGACGTGGAATGAGCAGTTCTTC | CASSPSVSGTWNEQFF
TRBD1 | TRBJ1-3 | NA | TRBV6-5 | TGTGCCAGCAGTTACTATGGGACAGGCTCTGGAAACACCATATATTTT | CASSYYGTGSGNTIYF
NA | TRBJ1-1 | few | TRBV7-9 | TGTGCCAGCAGCTCGGAAGGAGTGATACGAGCTTTCTTT | CASSSEGVIRAFF
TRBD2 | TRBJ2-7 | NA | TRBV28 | TGTGCCAGCAGAGAGATAGCGGGAACCTCCTACGAGCAGTACTTC | CASREIAGTSYEQYF
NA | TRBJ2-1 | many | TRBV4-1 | TGCGCCAGCAGCCAAGATTGGAGATACAATGAGCAGTTCTTC | CASSQDWRYNEQFF
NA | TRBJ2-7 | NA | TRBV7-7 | TGTGCTAGCAGCTTAAAAGAGGGGGCCTACGAGCAGTACTTC | CASSLKEGAYEQYF
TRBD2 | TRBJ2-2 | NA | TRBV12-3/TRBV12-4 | TGTGCCAGCACCGCGACTAGCGGGAGGGCCGCGGGGGAGCTGTTTTTT | CASTATSGRAAGELFF
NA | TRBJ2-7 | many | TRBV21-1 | TGTGCCAGCAGCAAGGACAGCTCCTACGAGCAGTACTTC | CASSKDSSYEQYF
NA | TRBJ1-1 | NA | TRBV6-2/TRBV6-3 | TGTGCCAGCATTTTACGGGGAGGAGGCGACACTGAAGCTTTCTTT | CASILRGGGDTEAFF
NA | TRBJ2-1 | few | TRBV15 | TGTGCCACCAGCAGAGAGGAAGGACTCCGGGGCAATGAGCAGTTCTTC | CATSREEGLRGNEQFF
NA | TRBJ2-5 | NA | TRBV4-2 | TGTGCCAGCAGCCAAGATGGTGCCGGAGTTCAAGAGACCCAGTACTTC | CASSQDGAGVQETQYF
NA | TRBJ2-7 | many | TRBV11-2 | TGTGCCAGCAGCACCGGGACGCTCTACGAGCAGTACTTC | CASSTGTLYEQYF
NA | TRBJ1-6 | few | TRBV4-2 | TGTGCCAGCAGCCAAGGGTACAGAATACATAATTCACCCCTCCACTTT | CASSQGYRIHNSPLHF
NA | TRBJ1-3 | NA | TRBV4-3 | TGCGCCAGCAGCCAAGATGTTAGCCAGGCCTCTGGAAACACCATATATTTT | CASSQDVSQASGNTIYF
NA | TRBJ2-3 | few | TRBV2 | TGTGCCAGCAGCCGTACTAGCACAGATACGCAGTATTTT | CASSRTSTDTQYF
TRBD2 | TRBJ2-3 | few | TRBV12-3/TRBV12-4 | TGTGCCAGCAGTTTCCCGCGGGGGGCAGGGTCAGATACGCAGTATTTT | CASSFPRGAGSDTQYF
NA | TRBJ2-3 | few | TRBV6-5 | TGTGCCAGCAGTTACTTGGGCGCCCGCCCGAGCACAGATACGCAGTATTTT | CASSYLGARPSTDTQYF
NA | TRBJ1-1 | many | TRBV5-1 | TGCGCCAGCAGCTCGCCGGGACGGGTCACTGAAGCTTTCTTT | CASSSPGRVTEAFF
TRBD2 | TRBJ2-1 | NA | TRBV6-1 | TGTGCCAGCAGGCGGCCGGGGACTAGCTACAATGAGCAGTTCTTC | CASRRPGTSYNEQFF
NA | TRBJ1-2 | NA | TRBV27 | TGTGCCAGCAGTTTATCATACAGGGCCAACTATGGCTACACCTTC | CASSLSYRANYGYTF
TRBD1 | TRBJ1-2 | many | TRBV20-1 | TGCAGTGCTAGAGAGGACAGGGGCAACTATGGCTACACCTTC | CSAREDRGNYGYTF
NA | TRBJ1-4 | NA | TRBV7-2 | TGTGCCAGCAGCTCGACGGTAACTAATGAAAAACTGTTTTTT | CASSSTVTNEKLFF
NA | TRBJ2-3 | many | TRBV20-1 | TGCAGTGCTAGAGATCCCAAGCGGAACACAGATACGCAGTATTTT | CSARDPKRNTDTQYF
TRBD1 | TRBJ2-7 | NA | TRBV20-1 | TGCAGTGCTGGCCGGGGGACAGGGGTTTCCTACGAGCAGTACTTC | CSAGRGTGVSYEQYF
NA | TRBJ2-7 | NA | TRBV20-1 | TGCAGTGCTAGACCACGGGGCAGAGCCTACGAGCAGTACTTC | CSARPRGRAYEQYF
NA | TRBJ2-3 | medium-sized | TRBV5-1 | TGCGCCAGCAGCTTGCAGGACACAGATACGCAGTATTTT | CASSLQDTDTQYF
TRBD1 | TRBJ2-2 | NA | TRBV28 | TGTGCCAGCAGTCCCTCAGGGGGCGCGAGCACCGGGGAGCTGTTTTTT | CASSPSGGASTGELFF
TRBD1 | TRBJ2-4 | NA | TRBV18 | TGTGCCAGCTCACCTCAGGGGGCTTCAGCCAAAAACATTCAGTACTTC | CASSPQGASAKNIQYF
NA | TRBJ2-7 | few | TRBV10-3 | TGTGCCATCAGTGAGTCCGTTGGGGCGCTGAGATACGAGCAGTACTTC | CAISESVGALRYEQYF
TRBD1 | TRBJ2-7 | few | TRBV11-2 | TGTGCCAGCAGCTCGCGACAGGGACGGTATAGGGAGCAGTACTTC | CASSSRQGRYREQYF
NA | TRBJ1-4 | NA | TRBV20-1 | TGCAGTGCTCAAAACGCTGCAACTAATGAAAAACTGTTTTTT | CSAQNAATNEKLFF
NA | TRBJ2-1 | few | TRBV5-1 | TGCGCCAGCAAGGTTGGAGCCGGTGCCTACAATGAGCAGTTCTTC | CASKVGAGAYNEQFF
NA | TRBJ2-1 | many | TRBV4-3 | TGCGCCAGCAGCCAAGATCTGTTAGTCTACAATGAGCAGTTCTTC | CASSQDLLVYNEQFF
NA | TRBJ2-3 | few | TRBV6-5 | TGTGCCAGCAGTTCCGGGATCGGCGCAGATACGCAGTATTTT | CASSSGIGADTQYF
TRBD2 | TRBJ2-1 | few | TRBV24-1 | TGTGCCACCAGTGATTTCCCCGGGAGGGCGAGGGGAGGTGAGCAGTTCTTC | CATSDFPGRARGGEQFF
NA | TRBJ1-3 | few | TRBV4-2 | TGTGCCAGCAGCCAAGATCATCTCTCTGGAAACACCATATATTTT | CASSQDHLSGNTIYF
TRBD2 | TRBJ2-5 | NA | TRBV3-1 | TGTGCCAGCAGCGACCTGGTAGCGGGAGGGCGAGAGACCCAGTACTTC | CASSDLVAGGRETQYF
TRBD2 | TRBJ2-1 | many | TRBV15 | TGTGCCACCAGCAGAGTCGCGGGAGGGCCCTTGAATGAGCAGTTCTTC | CATSRVAGGPLNEQFF
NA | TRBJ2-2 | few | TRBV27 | TGTGCCAGCACCGACTACACCGGGGAGCTGTTTTTT | CASTDYTGELFF
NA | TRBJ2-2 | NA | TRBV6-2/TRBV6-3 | TGTGCCAGCAGTTATCTCTCGGGGCGGCTAAACACCGGGGAGCTGTTTTTT | CASSYLSGRLNTGELFF
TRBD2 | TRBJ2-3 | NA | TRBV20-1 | TGCAGTGCCCCCGGGACTATGGGGACAGATACGCAGTATTTT | CSAPGTMGTDTQYF
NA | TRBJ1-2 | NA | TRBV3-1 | TGTGCCAGCAGCCAAATCACGGGTGGACTGGATGGCTACACCTTC | CASSQITGGLDGYTF
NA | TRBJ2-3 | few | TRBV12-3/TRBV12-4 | TGTGCCAGCAGTCCCTGGCAACATAGCACAGATACGCAGTATTTT | CASSPWQHSTDTQYF
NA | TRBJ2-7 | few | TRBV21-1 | TGTGCCAGCAGCAAAGATTATGCCTACGAGCAGTACTTC | CASSKDYAYEQYF
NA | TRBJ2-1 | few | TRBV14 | TGTGCCAGCAGCCAAGATCCCGGGAGCACCTACAATGAGCAGTTCTTC | CASSQDPGSTYNEQFF
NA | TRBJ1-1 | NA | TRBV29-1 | TGCAGCGTTGGCCGGGACACCATTAACACTGAAGCTTTCTTT | CSVGRDTINTEAFF
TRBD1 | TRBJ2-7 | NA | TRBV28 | TGTGCCAGCAGTTTAATCGGACAGGGGGGCGAGCAGTACTTC | CASSLIGQGGEQYF
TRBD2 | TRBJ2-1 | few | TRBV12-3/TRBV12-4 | TGTGCCAGCAGTTTAGGGGCGGGAGTCATGAATGAGCAGTTCTTC | CASSLGAGVMNEQFF
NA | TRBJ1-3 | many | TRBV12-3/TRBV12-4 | TGTGCCAGCAGTTTCGGTCCGAGCTCTGGAAACACCATATATTTT | CASSFGPSSGNTIYF